This TCR beta chain appears in the sequencing data of a study of CD8+ T cells in alopecia areata. Cell sorting on a FACSAria was used to separate CD4+ and CD8+ T cells from the PBMCs. Germline lookup yields CDR1 SGHRS and CDR2 YFSETQ. V lost 0 bases to trimming and J lost 8 bases, with 9 bases between them. CDR3 length: 14 residues. As for this clone: Its target is not known.

Reverse transcribed after extraction, RNA yielded cDNA as the sequencing template. Here immunoSEQ multiplex PCR was the method, and the copy in TCRdb shows in-frame clones only, minus some. The sample contains some 200,000 clones, approximately 59% of which appear only once. The study's findings and limits: More clonal than normal scalp was lesional scalp, particularly alopecia totalis/universalis. The study found TCR sharing across patients less clear than in mice, possibly for HLA reasons.

The source of this sequence is a human donor with alopecia areata. V is TRBV5-1 and J is TRBJ1-6; D is unresolved. The specimen was CD4+ T cells sorted from blood, collected at week 0. CDR3 protein: CASSLGTADSPLHF. As DNA, the CDR3 is TGCGCCAGCAGCTTGGGAACCGCCGATTCACCCCTCCACTTT.